The clone carrying this T cell receptor (beta chain) was recorded a few times. This sample is part of a study of blood T cells in healthy people across ages. Sample-barcoded 5' priming and a J-beta primer mix drove a second PCR of about 7 to 12 cycles. MiXCR, run by TCRdb on the 5' RACE reads, gives a single entry per CDR3 protein. The table lists around 800,000 distinct CDR3 sequences, about half of them singletons. There are 15 residues in the CDR3. V lost 2 bases, J lost 1 base, and 10 bases lay in between. Per germline, CDR1 MGHDK and CDR2 SYGVNS. The sequencing input was blood. This chain uses TRBV25-1 with TRBJ2-3; no definite D call. This clonotype originated in an elderly man in good health. The DNA for the CDR3 is TGTGCCAGCAGTGAACCGAGAAGGGGCACAGATACGCAGTATTTT. Its protein is CASSEPRRGTDTQYF.